These 4 T cell receptor beta chains originate from one sample sequenced in a study of blood T cell repertoires in COVID-19. The method was immunoSEQ multiplex PCR; TCRdb's version includes in-frame clones alone and lacks a portion of them. The sample gives about 380,000 clones, approximately 87% of which show up once; roughly 1.4% is in the top ten. The material sequenced was PBMCs or T cells enriched from blood (not recorded which). These receptors were taken from a man aged 30-40 years who had recovered from COVID-19.

The chain recombines TRBV4-2 with TRBJ2-7, with a possible D match to TRBD1 (5 bases). Germline assignment: CDR1 LGHNA and CDR2 YNFKEQ. V lost 0 bases to trimming and J lost 2 bases, with 11 bases between them. The CDR3 runs to 15 residues. The CDR3 nucleotides are TGTGCCAGCAGCCAAGACAGGACACTAACCTACGAGCAGTACTTC. This gives the protein CASSQDRTLTYEQYF.

V is TRBV3-1 (or the pseudogene TRBV3-2) and J is TRBJ1-5, with 9 nucleotides matching TRBD1. The CDR3 loop spans 15 amino acids. V gave up 5 bases and J gave up 3 bases; unmatched junction bases: 5. Germline-derived CDR1 and CDR2 are LGHDT and YNNKEL (reference sequence). In DNA, the CDR3 is TGTGCCAGCAGCTTGGGACAGGGCCTCAATCAGCCCCAGCATTTT. This encodes CASSLGQGLNQPQHF.

As concerns this clone: The same CDR3 is also encoded by other DNA sequences in this sample. V usage is TRBV30 and J usage is TRBJ1-4, with TRBD1 as a possible D gene (5 bases). The CDR3 extends over 16 amino acids. Germline lookup yields CDR1 GTSNPN and CDR2 SVGIG (reference sequence). V shed 3 bases and J shed 0 bases, with 14 bases lying between them. Here the CDR3 DNA reads TGTGCCTGGAGATCGGGGTCGGGGGCAACTAATGAAAAACTGTTTTTT. As protein: CAWRSGSGATNEKLFF. The full variable domain, its missing parts supplied by reference TRBV30 and TRBJ1-4, is SQTIHQWPATLVQPVGSPLSLECTVEGTSNPNLYWYRQAAGRGLQLLFYSVGIGQISSEVPQNLSASRPQDRQFILSSKKLLLSDSGFYLCAWRSGSGATNEKLFFGSGTQLSVL.

The chain recombines TRBV9 with TRBJ2-6; the D is unclear. The CDR3 loop spans 15 amino acids. Trimming removed 0 bases from V and 0 bases from J, with 4 bases in between. Germline CDR1 is SGDLS and CDR2 is YYNGEE. CDR3 region: CASSVDGSGANVLTF. CDR3 in DNA: TGTGCCAGCAGCGTAGACGGCTCTGGGGCCAACGTCCTGACTTTC.